Sequencing of this T cell receptor (beta chain) was carried out in a study of CD8+CD57+ T cells in acquired aplastic anemia. Study results and caveats: Statistical testing detected no significant gap in CD8+ Simpson's diversity between patients and controls.

Only patients with CD8+CD57+ cell expansion on flow cytometry were chosen for sequencing. Per the germline V gene, CDR1 is SGHTA and CDR2 is FQGNSA. This CDR3 has 14 residues. V lost 5 bases and J lost 7; bases outside the gene matches: 10. In this sample, this clonotype turned up many times. Its cognate antigen is unknown. TCR beta VDJ combinations and CDR3 sequences were profiled from genomic DNA. TCRdb reprocessed the reads via MiXCR and lists one record per CDR3 protein. In the table there are 450,000 to 550,000 distinct CDR3 sequences, around a third of which are singletons. The sequenced sample was sorted CD4+, CD8+, or CD8+CD57+ T cells (not recorded which) from PBMCs. This receptor was taken from a human donor with aplastic anemia. V is TRBV7-2 and J is TRBJ2-7; 8 bases line up with TRBD2. CDR3 region: CASSPSRRGAEQYF. The CDR3 region has the DNA TGTGCCAGCAGCCCGAGTCGGCGGGGGGCAGAGCAGTACTTC.